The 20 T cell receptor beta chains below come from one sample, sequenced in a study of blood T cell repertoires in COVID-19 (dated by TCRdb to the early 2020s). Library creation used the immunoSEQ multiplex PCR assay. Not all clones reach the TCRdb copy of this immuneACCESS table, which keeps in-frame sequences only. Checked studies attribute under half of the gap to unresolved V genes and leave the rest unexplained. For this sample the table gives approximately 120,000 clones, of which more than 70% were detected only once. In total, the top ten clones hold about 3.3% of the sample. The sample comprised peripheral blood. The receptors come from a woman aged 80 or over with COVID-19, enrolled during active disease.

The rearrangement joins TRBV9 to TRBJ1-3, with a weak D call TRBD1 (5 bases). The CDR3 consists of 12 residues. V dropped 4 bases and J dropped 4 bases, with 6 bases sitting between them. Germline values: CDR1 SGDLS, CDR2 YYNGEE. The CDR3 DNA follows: TGTGCCAGCAGCCGGGGGGGAAACACCATATATTTT. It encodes CASSRGGNTIYF.

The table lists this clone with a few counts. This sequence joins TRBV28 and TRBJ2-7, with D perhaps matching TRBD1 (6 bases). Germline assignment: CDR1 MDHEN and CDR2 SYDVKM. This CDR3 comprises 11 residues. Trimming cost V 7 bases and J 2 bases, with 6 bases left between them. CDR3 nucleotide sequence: TGTGCCAGCAAGGGGGCCTACGAGCAGTACTTC. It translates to CASKGAYEQYF.

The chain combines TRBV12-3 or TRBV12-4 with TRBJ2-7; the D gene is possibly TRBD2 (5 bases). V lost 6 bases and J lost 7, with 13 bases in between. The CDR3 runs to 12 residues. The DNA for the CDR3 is TGTGCCAGCAGCCGGACTCCTGTGGAGCAGTACTTC. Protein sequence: CASSRTPVEQYF.

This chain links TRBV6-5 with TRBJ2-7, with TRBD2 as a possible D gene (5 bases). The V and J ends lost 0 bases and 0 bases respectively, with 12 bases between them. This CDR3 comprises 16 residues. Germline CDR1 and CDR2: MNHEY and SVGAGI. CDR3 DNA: TGTGCCAGCAGTTACTCGAGCGGCCCCCCCTCCTACGAGCAGTACTTC. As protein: CASSYSSGPPSYEQYF.

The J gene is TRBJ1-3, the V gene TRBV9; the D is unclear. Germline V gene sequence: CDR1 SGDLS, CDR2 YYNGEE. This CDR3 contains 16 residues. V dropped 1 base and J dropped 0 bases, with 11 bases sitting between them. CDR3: CASSVSGLLSGNTIYF. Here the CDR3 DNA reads TGTGCCAGCAGCGTATCGGGATTACTCTCTGGAAACACCATATATTTT.

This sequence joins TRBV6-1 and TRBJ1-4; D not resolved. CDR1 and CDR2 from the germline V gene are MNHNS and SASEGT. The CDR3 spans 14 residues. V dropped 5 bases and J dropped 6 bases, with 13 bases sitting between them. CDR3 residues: CASSLEVSYEKLFF. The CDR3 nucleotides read TGTGCCAGCAGTTTGGAGGTTTCCTATGAAAAACTGTTTTTT.

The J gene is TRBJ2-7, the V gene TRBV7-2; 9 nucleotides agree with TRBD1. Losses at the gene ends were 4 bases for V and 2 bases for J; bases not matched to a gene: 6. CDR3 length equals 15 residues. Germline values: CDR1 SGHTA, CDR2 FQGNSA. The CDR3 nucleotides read TGTGCCAGCAGCTGGACCGGGACAGGGACCTACGAGCAGTACTTC. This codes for CASSWTGTGTYEQYF.

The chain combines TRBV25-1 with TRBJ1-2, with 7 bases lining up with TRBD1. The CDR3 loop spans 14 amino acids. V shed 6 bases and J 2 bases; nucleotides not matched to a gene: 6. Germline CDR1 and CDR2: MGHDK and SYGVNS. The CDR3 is CASRDRASNYGYTF. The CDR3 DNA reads TGTGCCAGCAGAGACAGGGCATCCAACTATGGCTACACCTTC.

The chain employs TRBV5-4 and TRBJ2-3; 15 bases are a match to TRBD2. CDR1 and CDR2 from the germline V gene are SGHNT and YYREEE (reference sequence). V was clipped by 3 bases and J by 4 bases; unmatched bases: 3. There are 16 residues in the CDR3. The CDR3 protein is CASSSRTSGRADTQYF. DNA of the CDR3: TGTGCCAGCAGCTCCCGGACTAGCGGGAGGGCAGATACGCAGTATTTT.

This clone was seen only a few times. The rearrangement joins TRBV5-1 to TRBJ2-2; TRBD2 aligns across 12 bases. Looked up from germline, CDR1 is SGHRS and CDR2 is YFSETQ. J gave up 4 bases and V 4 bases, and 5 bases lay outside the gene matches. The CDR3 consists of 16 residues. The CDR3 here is CASSGLAGGSTGELFF. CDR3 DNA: TGCGCCAGCAGCGGCCTAGCGGGAGGGAGCACCGGGGAGCTGTTTTTT.

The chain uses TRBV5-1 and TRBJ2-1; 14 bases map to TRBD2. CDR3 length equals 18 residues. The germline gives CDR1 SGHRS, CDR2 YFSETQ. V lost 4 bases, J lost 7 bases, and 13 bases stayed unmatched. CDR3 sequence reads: CASSDFGRLAGGPNEQFF. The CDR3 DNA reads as TGCGCCAGCAGCGATTTCGGAAGACTAGCGGGAGGGCCGAATGAGCAGTTCTTC.

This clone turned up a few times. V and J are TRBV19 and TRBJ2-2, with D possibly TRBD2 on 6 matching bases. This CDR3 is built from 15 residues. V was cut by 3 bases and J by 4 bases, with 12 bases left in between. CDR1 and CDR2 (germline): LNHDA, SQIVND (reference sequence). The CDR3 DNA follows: TGTGCCAGTAGTATGGGGGGTAAGGGCACCGGGGAGCTGTTTTTT. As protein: CASSMGGKGTGELFF.

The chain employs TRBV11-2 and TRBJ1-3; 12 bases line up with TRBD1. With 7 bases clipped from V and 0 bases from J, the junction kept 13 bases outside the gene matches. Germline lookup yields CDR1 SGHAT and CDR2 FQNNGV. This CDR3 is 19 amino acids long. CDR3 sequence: CASKSRDRGRDSSGNTIYF. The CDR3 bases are TGTGCCAGCAAATCCCGGGACAGGGGGCGAGATTCCTCTGGAAACACCATATATTTT.

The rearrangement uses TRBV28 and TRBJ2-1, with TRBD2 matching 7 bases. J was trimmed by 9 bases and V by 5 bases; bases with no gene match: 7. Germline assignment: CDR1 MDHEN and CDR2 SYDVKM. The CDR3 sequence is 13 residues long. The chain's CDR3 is CASSTNGGGEQFF. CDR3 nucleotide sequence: TGTGCCAGCAGTACCAACGGCGGGGGTGAGCAGTTCTTC.

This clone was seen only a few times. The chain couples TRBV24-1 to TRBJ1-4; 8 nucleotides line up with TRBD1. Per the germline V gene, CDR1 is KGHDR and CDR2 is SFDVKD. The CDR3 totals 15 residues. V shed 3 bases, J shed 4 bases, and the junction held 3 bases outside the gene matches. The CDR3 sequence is CATSDPGQGNEKLFF. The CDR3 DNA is TGTGCCACCAGTGATCCAGGACAGGGTAATGAAAAACTGTTTTTT.

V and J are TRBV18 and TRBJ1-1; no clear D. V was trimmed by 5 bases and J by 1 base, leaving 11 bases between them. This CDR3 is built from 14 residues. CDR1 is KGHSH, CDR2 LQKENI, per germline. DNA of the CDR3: TGTGCCAGCTCAAGAAACCGACAGAACACTGAAGCTTTCTTT. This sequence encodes CASSRNRQNTEAFF.

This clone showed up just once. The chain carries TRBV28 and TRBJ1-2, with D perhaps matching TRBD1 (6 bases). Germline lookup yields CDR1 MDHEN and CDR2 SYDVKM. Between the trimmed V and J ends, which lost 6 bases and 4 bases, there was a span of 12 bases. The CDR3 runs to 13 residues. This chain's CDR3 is CASSLTDSYGYTF. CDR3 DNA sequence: TGTGCCAGCAGCCTTACGGACAGCTATGGCTACACCTTC.

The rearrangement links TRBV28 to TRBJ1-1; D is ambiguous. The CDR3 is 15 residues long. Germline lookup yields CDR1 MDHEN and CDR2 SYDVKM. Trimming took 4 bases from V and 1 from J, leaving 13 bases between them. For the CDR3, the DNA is TGTGCCAGCAGTTCCGCCGGAGTTGGGAACACTGAAGCTTTCTTT. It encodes CASSSAGVGNTEAFF.

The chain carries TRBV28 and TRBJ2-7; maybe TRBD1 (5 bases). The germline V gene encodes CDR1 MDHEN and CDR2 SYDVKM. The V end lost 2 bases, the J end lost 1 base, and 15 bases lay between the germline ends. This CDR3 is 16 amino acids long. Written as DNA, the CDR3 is TGTGCCAGCAGTTTAATTTCCGCAGGGCTTTCCTACGAGCAGTACTTC. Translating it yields CASSLISAGLSYEQYF.

The CDR3: CATSRAAGGRYEQYF. For the CDR3, the DNA is TGTGCCACCAGCAGAGCAGCGGGAGGGAGGTACGAGCAGTACTTC. The chain is built from TRBV15 and TRBJ2-7; 10 bases match TRBD2. V lost 1 base and J lost 4; bases outside the gene matches: 4. CDR1 is LNHNV, CDR2 YYDKDF, per germline (reference sequence). The CDR3 spans 15 residues.